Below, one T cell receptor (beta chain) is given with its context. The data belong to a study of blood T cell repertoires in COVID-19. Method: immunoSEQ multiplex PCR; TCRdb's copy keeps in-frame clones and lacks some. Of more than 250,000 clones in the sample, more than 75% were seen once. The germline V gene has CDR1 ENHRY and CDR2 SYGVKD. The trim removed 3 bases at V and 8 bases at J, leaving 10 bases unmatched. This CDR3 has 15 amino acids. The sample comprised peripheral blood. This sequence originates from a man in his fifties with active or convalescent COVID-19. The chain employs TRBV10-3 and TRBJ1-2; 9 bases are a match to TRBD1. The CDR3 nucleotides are TGTGCCATCAGTGACCGGGGGACAGGGAAAGGAGGCTACACCTTC. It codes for CAISDRGTGKGGYTF.